Shown below are 17 T cell receptor beta chains from a single sample sequenced in a study of blood T cell repertoires in COVID-19. Measured with immunoSEQ multiplex PCR; TCRdb has only the in-frame clones, and not every one. This sample has around 100,000 clones; 90% occur once, and the top ten carry about 5.5%. Sequenced input: peripheral blood. Every receptor here comes from a man aged 50 or older with acute or convalescent COVID-19.

The V gene is TRBV6-5, the J gene TRBJ2-1; 7 bases fit TRBD2. Germline CDR1 and CDR2: MNHEY and SVGAGI. The CDR3 runs to 14 residues. Unmatched junction bases numbered 5, after V lost 4 bases and J lost 5 bases. DNA of the CDR3: TGTGCCAGCAGTTCCACCGGGACTAACAATGAGCAGTTCTTC. Translated: CASSSTGTNNEQFF.

The rearrangement links TRBV18 to TRBJ1-4, with 9 positions matching TRBD1. The junction had 0 bases not matched to a gene; V was cut back by 4 bases and J by 6 bases. Germline V gene data show CDR1 as KGHSH and CDR2 as LQKENI. This CDR3 contains 13 residues. The CDR3 DNA reads TGTGCCAGCTCACGGACAGGGGATGAAAAACTGTTTTTT. Encoded protein: CASSRTGDEKLFF.

The chain employs TRBV6-2 or TRBV6-3 and TRBJ2-7; tentative D call: TRBD2 (5 bases). The CDR3 is made up of 13 amino acids. Germline CDR1 MNHEY, CDR2 SVGEGT. The V and J ends lost 2 bases and 7 bases respectively, with 12 bases between them. The DNA of the CDR3 is TGTGCCAGCAGTTACGGGATTACGGGGGAGCAGTACTTC. The encoded protein is CASSYGITGEQYF.

A single count supports this clone. CDR3 sequence (DNA): TGTGCCAGTAGCAACCGAGACAGGGTTCTTTATCAGCCCCAGCATTTT. This translates into CASSNRDRVLYQPQHF. The chain has TRBV19 and TRBJ1-5; 7 bases map to TRBD1. The germline gives CDR1 LNHDA, CDR2 SQIVND (reference sequence). There are 16 residues in the CDR3. With V trimmed by 6 bases and J by 5 bases, 13 bases remained unmatched.

The chain uses TRBV5-6 and TRBJ2-1; 9 bases fit TRBD2. Germline V gene sequence: CDR1 SGHDT, CDR2 YYEEEE. The CDR3 loop spans 16 amino acids. The V segment lost 4 bases and the J segment 8 bases; nucleotides outside the gene matches: 13. The CDR3: CASSIPGLARGDEQFF. In nucleotides, the CDR3 is TGTGCCAGCAGCATACCGGGACTAGCCCGAGGCGATGAGCAGTTCTTC.

The chain is built from TRBV27 and TRBJ2-3; tentatively, D is TRBD2 (7 bases). The CDR3 length is 17 residues. Trimming left V 6 bases short and J 2 bases short, with 21 bases between. Germline-derived CDR1 and CDR2 are MNHEY and SMNVEV (reference sequence). The CDR3 coding sequence is TGTGCCAGCAGCCCCCTTTCCGGGGGGCCTCTCACAGATACGCAGTATTTT. Residues: CASSPLSGGPLTDTQYF.

This rearrangement joins TRBV7-9 to TRBJ2-1; 8 bases line up with TRBD2. J lost 5 bases, V lost 5 bases, and 8 bases had no gene match. The CDR3 is made up of 15 amino acids. Germline V gene data show CDR1 as SEHNR and CDR2 as FQNEAQ (reference sequence). In DNA form, the CDR3 reads TGTGCCAGCAGCCCGGTCGGGGGGGTCAACAATGAGCAGTTCTTC. Translating gives CASSPVGGVNNEQFF.

This chain links TRBV29-1 with TRBJ2-3, with 9 nucleotides matching TRBD1. CDR1 SQVTM and CDR2 ANQGSEA come from the germline V gene. This CDR3 is built from 14 residues. Germline trimming cut 8 bases from V and 4 bases from J; bases unmatched to any gene: 10. CDR3 residues: CSSSDRGVADTQYF. CDR3 nucleotide sequence: TGCAGCTCCTCTGACAGGGGGGTCGCAGATACGCAGTATTTT.

In its sample, this clone was seen once. V gene TRBV29-1 combines with J gene TRBJ2-5; TRBD2 might be the D (7 bases). This CDR3 is built from 13 residues. V lost 5 bases to trimming and J lost 2 bases, with 12 bases between them. Per germline, CDR1 SQVTM and CDR2 ANQGSEA. CDR3: CSVTRGGQETQYF. CDR3 bases: TGCAGCGTTACGAGGGGGGGGCAAGAGACCCAGTACTTC.

CDR3 coding DNA: TGTGCCAGTAGTAGCTCCAACTCCAGGGCTAGCAATCAGCCCCAGCATTTT. Translating it yields CASSSSNSRASNQPQHF. The rearrangement uses TRBV19 and TRBJ1-5, with D possibly being TRBD1 (5 bases). The CDR3 length is 17 residues. V lost 4 bases and J lost 0, with 16 bases in between. From germline, CDR1 is LNHDA and CDR2 SQIVND (reference sequence).

The gene calls are TRBV9 and TRBJ2-1; 11 bases fit TRBD2. The CDR3 length is 17 residues. Germline V lookup: CDR1 SGDLS, CDR2 YYNGEE. V lost 4 bases and J lost 3; bases outside the gene matches: 9. The CDR3 nucleotides read TGTGCCAGCAGCCCAGGCCTGACTAGCGGGATCTACAATGAGCAGTTCTTC. Translating it yields CASSPGLTSGIYNEQFF.

The chain is built from TRBV18 and TRBJ2-1; TRBD1 aligns across 7 bases. The CDR3 is 14 amino acids. V was pared by 3 bases and J by 13 bases, with 12 bases of the junction left unmatched. From germline, CDR1 is KGHSH and CDR2 LQKENI. As DNA, the CDR3 is TGTGCCAGCTCACCTAAGTCGGACAGGCCCCCCCAGTTCTTC. This gives the protein CASSPKSDRPPQFF.

J is TRBJ2-1 and V is TRBV30, with 12 bases aligning to TRBD2. The V gene end was trimmed by 0 bases and the J gene end by 7 bases; junction bases not matched to a gene: 19. The V gene's germline CDR1 is GTSNPN and CDR2 SVGIG (reference sequence). This CDR3 is built from 20 residues. CDR3 amino acids: CAWSVPRLAGVVGFGNEQFF. Written as DNA, the CDR3 is TGTGCCTGGAGTGTACCCCGACTAGCGGGAGTAGTTGGTTTTGGGAATGAGCAGTTCTTC.

This chain joins TRBV2 and TRBJ2-2; D perhaps matches TRBD1 (6 bases). From germline, CDR1 is SNHLY and CDR2 FYNNEI. The length of the CDR3 is 14 residues. V was shortened by 9 bases and J by 1 base, with 12 bases between the two germline ends. The CDR3: CASTGHMNTGELFF. The CDR3 DNA reads TGTGCCAGTACGGGACATATGAACACCGGGGAGCTGTTTTTT.

This clone showed up just a few times. The chain joins TRBV7-9 to TRBJ2-5, with 8 bases lining up with TRBD2. The CDR3 has 16 residues. J was trimmed by 2 bases and V by 6 bases; bases with no gene match: 11. Germline V gene lookup returns CDR1 SEHNR and CDR2 FQNEAQ (reference sequence). This chain's CDR3 is CASSSLRTGGQETQYF. The CDR3 DNA reads TGTGCCAGCAGTTCGCTTCGGACGGGGGGGCAAGAGACCCAGTACTTC.

The rearrangement joins TRBV4-1 to TRBJ1-2; D gene unclear. Germline V gene lookup returns CDR1 MGHRA and CDR2 YSYEKL. V gave up 1 base and J gave up 3 bases, with 6 bases separating them. This CDR3 has 13 residues. The CDR3 nucleotides read TGCGCCAGCAGCCAAGCCCTTGACTATGGCTACACCTTC. It yields the protein CASSQALDYGYTF.

This chain connects TRBV30 to TRBJ2-5; no firm D call. The CDR3 length is 13 residues. V was trimmed by 3 bases and J by 5 bases, leaving 13 bases between them. CDR1 is GTSNPN and CDR2 is SVGIG in the germline V gene (reference sequence). DNA of the CDR3: TGTGCCTGGAGGCTACCGGGTAGGGAGACCCAGTACTTC. Residues: CAWRLPGRETQYF.